The 17 T cell receptor beta chains presented below share a single source sample, sequenced in a study of blood T cell repertoires in COVID-19 (TCRdb year 2020). The protocol used for the library was the immunoSEQ multiplex PCR assay. Drawn from immuneACCESS, this table holds only the in-frame rearrangements with V and J called that TCRdb kept. Clones are partly lost; checked studies trace under half to an unresolved V gene and leave the rest unexplained. The sample contains approximately 430,000 clones, roughly 89% of them found a single time. 1.4% of the sample lies in the top ten. The sequenced material came from peripheral blood. These receptors were collected from a woman in her twenties or thirties with active or convalescent COVID-19.

The V and J genes are TRBV7-9 and TRBJ2-1; TRBD1 is a possible D gene (5 bases). The CDR3 spans 15 residues. The ends were cut back, 1 base at V and 10 bases at J, with 17 bases in the middle. Germline V gene sequence: CDR1 SEHNR, CDR2 FQNEAQ (reference sequence). The chain's CDR3 is CASSLVKSRVIEQFF. CDR3 in DNA: TGTGCCAGCAGCTTAGTAAAGAGCAGGGTCATCGAGCAGTTCTTC.

The rearrangement uses TRBV4-2 and TRBJ2-7; 9 bases match TRBD2. The CDR3 spans 16 residues. The V gene's germline CDR1 is LGHNA and CDR2 YNFKEQ. The V segment lost 0 bases and the J segment 1 base; nucleotides outside the gene matches: 4. Here the CDR3 reads CASSQDVAGGSYEQYF. CDR3 DNA sequence: TGTGCCAGCAGCCAAGATGTGGCGGGAGGGTCCTACGAGCAGTACTTC.

With respect to this clone: Other DNA sequences from this sample encode an identical CDR3 as well. The V and J genes are TRBV5-1 and TRBJ2-7; TRBD1 matches 7 bases. The CDR3 has 15 residues. Germline V gives CDR1 SGHRS, CDR2 YFSETQ. The ends lost 0 bases at V and 1 base at J; junction bases unmatched: 4. CDR3 sequence: CASSLGGTASYEQYF. The DNA of the CDR3 is TGCGCCAGCAGCTTGGGAGGGACAGCATCCTACGAGCAGTACTTC.

The V and J genes are TRBV19 and TRBJ1-3; 8 bases are shared with TRBD1. The CDR3 sequence is 15 residues long. CDR1 and CDR2 from the germline V gene are LNHDA and SQIVND (reference sequence). V shed 7 bases and J 8 bases; nucleotides not matched to a gene: 13. CDR3 nucleotides: TGTGCCAGTACCCTTAACCCGGACAGGGTCCACACCATATATTTT. This translates into CASTLNPDRVHTIYF.

The chain links TRBV11-2 to TRBJ1-4; 7 nucleotides agree with TRBD1. Unmatched junction bases numbered 7, after V lost 5 bases and J lost 4 bases. Per the germline V gene, CDR1 is SGHAT and CDR2 is FQNNGV. The CDR3 runs to 15 residues. CDR3 sequence (DNA): TGTGCCAGCAGCCTCTTACAGGGGTTTAATGAAAAACTGTTTTTT. As protein: CASSLLQGFNEKLFF.

V gene TRBV11-2 combines with J gene TRBJ2-5; D call uncertain. V lost 1 base and J 2 bases, leaving 5 bases between the germline ends. The CDR3 runs to 13 residues. CDR1 is SGHAT, CDR2 FQNNGV, per germline. This CDR3 reads CASSLAQQETQYF. CDR3 sequence (DNA): TGTGCCAGCAGCTTAGCTCAGCAAGAGACCCAGTACTTC.

This CDR3 is CASRFPSDSYNEQFF. The CDR3 bases are TGTGCAAGTCGCTTCCCTAGCGACAGTTACAATGAGCAGTTCTTC. The chain has TRBV12-2 and TRBJ2-1; the D segment call TRBD2 is taken from the table without a DNA check. TRBV12-2 is deemed a pseudogene. The CDR3 spans 15 residues.

The rearrangement uses TRBV6-5 and TRBJ1-4; D might be TRBD1 (6 bases). Germline lookup yields CDR1 MNHEY and CDR2 SVGAGI. The V and J ends lost 8 bases and 8 bases respectively, with 21 bases between them. There are 15 residues in the CDR3. The CDR3 reads CASYPSGGAQEKLFF. CDR3 sequence (DNA): TGTGCCAGCTACCCATCGGGGGGGGCGCAAGAAAAACTGTTTTTT.

V usage is TRBV6-5 and J usage is TRBJ2-1; 12 nucleotides line up with TRBD2. The CDR3 spans 15 residues. V dropped 8 bases and J dropped 3; count of bases not matched to a gene: 5. Germline V gene lookup returns CDR1 MNHEY and CDR2 SVGAGI. CDR3 DNA: TGTGCCAGCTATATGGGACTAGCGGGCTACAATGAGCAGTTCTTC. Residues: CASYMGLAGYNEQFF.

The chain links TRBV29-1 to TRBJ2-5, with D maybe TRBD1 (5 bases). CDR1 and CDR2 from the germline V gene are SQVTM and ANQGSEA. V was clipped by 8 bases and J by 5 bases, with 18 bases between them. CDR3 length equals 13 residues. The CDR3 sequence: CSSRGPQVETQYF. Here the CDR3 DNA reads TGCAGCTCTAGGGGCCCCCAAGTGGAGACCCAGTACTTC.

The chain has TRBV3-1 (or the pseudogene TRBV3-2) and TRBJ2-5; the D gene is possibly TRBD2 (5 bases). Germline V gene data show CDR1 as LGHDT and CDR2 as YNNKEL (reference sequence). The CDR3 contains 16 residues. Between the trimmed V and J ends, which lost 1 base and 4 bases, there was a span of 16 bases. The CDR3 loop reads CASSQGVLGDGETQYF. The CDR3 nucleotides are TGTGCCAGCAGCCAAGGGGTTTTGGGAGACGGAGAGACCCAGTACTTC.

CDR3 region: CATEWAGKNEQFF. The CDR3 DNA follows: TGTGCCACTGAATGGGCAGGGAAGAATGAGCAGTTCTTC. The chain joins TRBV19 to TRBJ2-1; a possible D gene is TRBD1 (5 bases). V was clipped by 10 bases and J by 7 bases, with 17 bases between them. Germline assignment: CDR1 LNHDA and CDR2 SQIVND (reference sequence). The CDR3 totals 13 residues.

This clone has a single count. CDR3 residues: CASSPLQGLTYEQYF. In nucleotides, the CDR3 is TGTGCCAGCAGCCCACTCCAGGGGTTAACCTACGAGCAGTACTTC. The rearrangement uses TRBV7-6 and TRBJ2-7; D may be TRBD1 (6 bases). CDR3 length: 15 residues. The germline V and J ends were trimmed by 5 bases and 2 bases, with 16 bases remaining between them. Germline lookup yields CDR1 SGHVS and CDR2 FNYEAQ.

The CDR3 sequence: CAISDSGTRSWEQYF. In DNA form, the CDR3 reads TGTGCCATCAGTGATTCCGGGACTAGGAGTTGGGAGCAGTACTTC. The V call is TRBV10-3, the J call TRBJ2-7; TRBD2 aligns across 8 bases. V shed 3 bases, J shed 7 bases, and the junction held 11 bases outside the gene matches. Germline loops: CDR1 ENHRY, CDR2 SYGVKD. The CDR3 extends over 15 amino acids.

The chain carries TRBV13 and TRBJ2-5; the match to TRBD2 covers 12 bases. The CDR3 is made up of 16 amino acids. Germline V gene sequence: CDR1 PRHDT, CDR2 FYEKMQ (reference sequence). J gave up 0 bases and V 5 bases, and 4 bases lay outside the gene matches. CDR3 amino acids: CASSLGTSGYQETQYF. DNA of the CDR3: TGTGCCAGCAGCCTGGGGACTAGCGGGTACCAAGAGACCCAGTACTTC. The entire variable domain, with the rest obtained from reference TRBV13 and TRBJ2-5, is as follows: AAGVIQSPRHLIKEKRETATLKCYPIPRHDTVYWYQQGPGQDPQFLISFYEKMQSDKGSIPDRFSAQQFSDYHSELNMSSLELGDSALYFCASSLGTSGYQETQYFGPGTRLLVL.

This rearrangement joins TRBV6-5 to TRBJ2-7, with D possibly matching TRBD2 (5 bases). V was trimmed by 7 bases and J by 2 bases, leaving 18 bases between them. The CDR3 is made up of 15 amino acids. Germline V lookup: CDR1 MNHEY, CDR2 SVGAGI. CDR3 loop: CASKPAEGLTYEQYF. CDR3 DNA: TGTGCCAGCAAACCGGCCGAGGGCCTAACCTACGAGCAGTACTTC.

The chain couples TRBV9 to TRBJ2-3; 9 bases are a match to TRBD2. Trimming cost V 2 bases and J 2 bases; bases outside gene matches: 6. The V gene's germline CDR1 is SGDLS and CDR2 YYNGEE. This CDR3 is 16 amino acids long. The CDR3 reads CASSVGLAGLTDTQYF. The CDR3 DNA sequence: TGTGCCAGCAGCGTTGGGCTAGCGGGACTCACAGATACGCAGTATTTT.